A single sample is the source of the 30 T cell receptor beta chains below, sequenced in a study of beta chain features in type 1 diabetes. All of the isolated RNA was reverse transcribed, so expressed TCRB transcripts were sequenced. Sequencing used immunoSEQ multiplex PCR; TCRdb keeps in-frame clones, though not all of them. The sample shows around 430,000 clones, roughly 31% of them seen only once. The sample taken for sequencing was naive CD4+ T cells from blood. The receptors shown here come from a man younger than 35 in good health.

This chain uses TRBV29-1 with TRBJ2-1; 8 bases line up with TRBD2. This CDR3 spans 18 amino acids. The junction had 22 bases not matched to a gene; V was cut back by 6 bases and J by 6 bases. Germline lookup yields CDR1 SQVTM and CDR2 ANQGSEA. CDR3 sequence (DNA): TGCAGCGTAGTACAGGGCCCCACCGGGACTAGTAAGGGCAATGAGCAGTTCTTC. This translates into CSVVQGPTGTSKGNEQFF.

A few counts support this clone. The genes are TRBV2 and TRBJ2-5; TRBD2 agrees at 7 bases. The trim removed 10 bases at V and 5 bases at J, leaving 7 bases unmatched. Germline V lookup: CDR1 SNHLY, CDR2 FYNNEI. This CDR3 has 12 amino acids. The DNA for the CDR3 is TGTGCCACAGGCCGGGGGGTCGAGACCCAGTACTTC. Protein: CATGRGVETQYF.

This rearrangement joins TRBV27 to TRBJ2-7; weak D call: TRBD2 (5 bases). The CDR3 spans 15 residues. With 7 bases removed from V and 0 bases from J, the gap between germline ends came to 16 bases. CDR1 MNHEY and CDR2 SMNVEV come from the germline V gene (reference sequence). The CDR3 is CASTHGPGSSYEQYF. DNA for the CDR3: TGTGCCAGCACCCACGGTCCGGGGAGCTCCTACGAGCAGTACTTC.

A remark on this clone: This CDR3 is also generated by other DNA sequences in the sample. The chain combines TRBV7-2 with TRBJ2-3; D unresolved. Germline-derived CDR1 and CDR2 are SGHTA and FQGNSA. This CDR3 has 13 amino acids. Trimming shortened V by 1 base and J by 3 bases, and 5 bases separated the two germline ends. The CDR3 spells CASSLGHTDTQYF. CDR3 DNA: TGTGCCAGCAGCTTAGGACATACAGATACGCAGTATTTT.

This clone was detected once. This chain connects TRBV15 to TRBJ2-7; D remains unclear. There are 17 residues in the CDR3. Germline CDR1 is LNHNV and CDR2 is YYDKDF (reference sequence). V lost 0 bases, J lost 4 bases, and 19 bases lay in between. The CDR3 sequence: CATSREWGKRMPYEQYF. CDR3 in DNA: TGTGCCACCAGCAGAGAGTGGGGAAAGCGAATGCCATACGAGCAGTACTTC.

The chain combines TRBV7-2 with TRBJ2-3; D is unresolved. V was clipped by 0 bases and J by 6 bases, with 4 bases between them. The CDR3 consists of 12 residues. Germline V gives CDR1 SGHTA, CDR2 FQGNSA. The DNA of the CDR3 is TGTGCCAGCAGCTTAGCGTTGGATACGCAGTATTTT. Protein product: CASSLALDTQYF. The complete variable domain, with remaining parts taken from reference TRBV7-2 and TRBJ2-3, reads GAGVSQSPSNKVTEKGKDVELRCDPISGHTALYWYRQSLGQGLEFLIYFQGNSAPDKSGLPSDRFSAERTGGSVSTLTIQRTQQEDSAVYLCASSLALDTQYFGPGTRLTVL.

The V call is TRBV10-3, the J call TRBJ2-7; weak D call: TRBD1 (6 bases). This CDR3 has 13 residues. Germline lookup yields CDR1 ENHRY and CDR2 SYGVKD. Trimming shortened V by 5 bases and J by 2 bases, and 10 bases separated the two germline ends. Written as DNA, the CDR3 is TGTGCCATCAGTCGGGACAAGCCCTACGAGCAGTACTTC. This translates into CAISRDKPYEQYF.

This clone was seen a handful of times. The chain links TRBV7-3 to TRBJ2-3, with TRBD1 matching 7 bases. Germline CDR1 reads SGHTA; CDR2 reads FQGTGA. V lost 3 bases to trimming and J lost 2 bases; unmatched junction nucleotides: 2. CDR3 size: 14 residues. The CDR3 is CASSFDRATDTQYF. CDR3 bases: TGTGCCAGCAGCTTCGACAGGGCCACAGATACGCAGTATTTT.

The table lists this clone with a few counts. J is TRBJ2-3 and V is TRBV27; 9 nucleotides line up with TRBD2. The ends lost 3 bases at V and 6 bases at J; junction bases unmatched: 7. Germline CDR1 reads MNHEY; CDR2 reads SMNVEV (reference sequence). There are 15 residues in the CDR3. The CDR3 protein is CASSFFAGGPDTQYF. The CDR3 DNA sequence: TGTGCCAGCAGTTTCTTTGCGGGAGGGCCCGATACGCAGTATTTT.

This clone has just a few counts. The CDR3 reads CASGRQHPSTDTQYF. The CDR3 nucleotides read TGCGCCAGCGGACGGCAACACCCCTCCACAGATACGCAGTATTTT. The chain employs TRBV5-1 and TRBJ2-3; D not resolved. The CDR3 loop spans 15 amino acids. V was shortened by 7 bases and J by 2 bases, with 17 bases between the two germline ends. Germline CDR1 reads SGHRS; CDR2 reads YFSETQ.

CDR3 region: CASSPAGTNYNEQFF. The CDR3 DNA follows: TGTGCCAGCAGCCCCGCCGGGACAAATTACAATGAGCAGTTCTTC. This sequence joins TRBV7-3 and TRBJ2-1; tentatively, D is TRBD1 (6 bases). Germline V CDR1 and CDR2: SGHTA, FQGTGA. Between the trimmed V and J ends, which lost 5 bases and 4 bases, there was a span of 15 bases. The CDR3 runs to 15 residues.

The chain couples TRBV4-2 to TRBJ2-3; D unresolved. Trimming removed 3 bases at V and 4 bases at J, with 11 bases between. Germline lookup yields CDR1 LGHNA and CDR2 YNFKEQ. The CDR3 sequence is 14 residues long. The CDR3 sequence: CASSQMLGSDTQYF. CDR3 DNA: TGTGCCAGCAGCCAGATGCTAGGATCAGATACGCAGTATTTT.

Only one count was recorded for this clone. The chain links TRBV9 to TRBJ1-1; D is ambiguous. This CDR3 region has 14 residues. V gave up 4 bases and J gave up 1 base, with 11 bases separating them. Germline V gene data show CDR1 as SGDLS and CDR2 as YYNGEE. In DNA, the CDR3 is TGTGCCAGCAGCCCGCGGCAGACGAACACTGAAGCTTTCTTT. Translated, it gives CASSPRQTNTEAFF.

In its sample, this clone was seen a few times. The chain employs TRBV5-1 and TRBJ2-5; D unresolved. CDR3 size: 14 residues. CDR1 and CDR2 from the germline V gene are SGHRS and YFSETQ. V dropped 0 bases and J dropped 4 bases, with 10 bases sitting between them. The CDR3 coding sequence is TGCGCCAGCAGCTTGGCGCCTCAAGCAGAGACCCAGTACTTC. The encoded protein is CASSLAPQAETQYF.

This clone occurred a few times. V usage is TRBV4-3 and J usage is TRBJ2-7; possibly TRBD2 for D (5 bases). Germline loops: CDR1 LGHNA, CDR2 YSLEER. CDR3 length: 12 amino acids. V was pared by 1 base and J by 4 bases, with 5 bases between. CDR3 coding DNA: TGCGCCAGCAGCCAAGGAGGGTACGAGCAGTACTTC. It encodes CASSQGGYEQYF.

The CDR3 region is CSVVQTGGGREQFF. In DNA form, the CDR3 reads TGCAGCGTTGTTCAGACCGGAGGGGGGCGAGAGCAGTTCTTC. The rearrangement joins TRBV29-1 to TRBJ2-1; D tentatively reads TRBD1 or TRBD2 (6 bases each). The V gene lost 4 bases and the J gene lost 10 bases, with 20 bases spanning the gap. Germline-derived CDR1 and CDR2 are SQVTM and ANQGSEA. This CDR3 is built from 14 residues.

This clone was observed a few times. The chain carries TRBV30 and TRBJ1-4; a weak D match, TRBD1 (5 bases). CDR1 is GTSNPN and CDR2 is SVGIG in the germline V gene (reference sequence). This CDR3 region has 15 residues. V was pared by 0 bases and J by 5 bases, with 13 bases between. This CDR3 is CAWSVLGTENEKLFF. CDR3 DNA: TGTGCCTGGAGTGTACTCGGGACGGAGAATGAAAAACTGTTTTTT.

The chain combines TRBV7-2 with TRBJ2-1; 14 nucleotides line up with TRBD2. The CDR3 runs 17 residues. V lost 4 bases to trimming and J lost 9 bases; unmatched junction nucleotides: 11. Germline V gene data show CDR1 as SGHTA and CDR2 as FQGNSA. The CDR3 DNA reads TGTGCCAGCAGCTCTCGCTATGGGACTAGCGGGAGCGGTGAGCAGTTCTTC. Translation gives CASSSRYGTSGSGEQFF.

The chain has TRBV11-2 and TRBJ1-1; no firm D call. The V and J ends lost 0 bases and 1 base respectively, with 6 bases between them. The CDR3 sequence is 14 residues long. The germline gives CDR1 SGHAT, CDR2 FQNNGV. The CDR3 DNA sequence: TGTGCCAGCAGCTTAGACAGAAAGAACACTGAAGCTTTCTTT. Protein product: CASSLDRKNTEAFF.

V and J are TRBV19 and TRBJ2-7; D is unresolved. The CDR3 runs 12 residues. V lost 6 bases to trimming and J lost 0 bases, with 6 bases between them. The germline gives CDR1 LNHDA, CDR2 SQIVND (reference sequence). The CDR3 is CASRSVSYEQYF. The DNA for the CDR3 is TGTGCCAGTAGATCTGTCTCCTACGAGCAGTACTTC.

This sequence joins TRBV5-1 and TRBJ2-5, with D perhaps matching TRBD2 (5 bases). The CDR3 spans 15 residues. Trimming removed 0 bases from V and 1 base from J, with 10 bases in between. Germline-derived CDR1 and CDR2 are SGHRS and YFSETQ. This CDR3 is CASSLADYTQETQYF. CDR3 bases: TGCGCCAGCAGCTTGGCCGACTACACCCAAGAGACCCAGTACTTC.

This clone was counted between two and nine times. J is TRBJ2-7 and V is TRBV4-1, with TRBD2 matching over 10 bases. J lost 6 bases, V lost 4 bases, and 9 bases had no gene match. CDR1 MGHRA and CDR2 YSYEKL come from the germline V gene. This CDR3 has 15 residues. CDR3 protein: CASSLLAGVEPEQYF. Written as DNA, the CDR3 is TGCGCCAGCAGCCTTCTAGCGGGAGTTGAGCCCGAGCAGTACTTC.

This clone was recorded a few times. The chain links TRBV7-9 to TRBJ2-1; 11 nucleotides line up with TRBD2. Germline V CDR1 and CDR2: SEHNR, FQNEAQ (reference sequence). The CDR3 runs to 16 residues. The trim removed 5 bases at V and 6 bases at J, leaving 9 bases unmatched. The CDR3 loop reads CASSRTSGRMFNEQFF. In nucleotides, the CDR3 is TGTGCCAGCAGCCGTACTAGCGGGAGAATGTTCAATGAGCAGTTCTTC.

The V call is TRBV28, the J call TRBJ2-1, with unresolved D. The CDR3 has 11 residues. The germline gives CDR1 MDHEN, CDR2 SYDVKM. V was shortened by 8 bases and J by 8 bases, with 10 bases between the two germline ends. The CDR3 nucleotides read TGTGCCAGCTCCTCTATGTATGAGCAGTTCTTC. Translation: CASSSMYEQFF.

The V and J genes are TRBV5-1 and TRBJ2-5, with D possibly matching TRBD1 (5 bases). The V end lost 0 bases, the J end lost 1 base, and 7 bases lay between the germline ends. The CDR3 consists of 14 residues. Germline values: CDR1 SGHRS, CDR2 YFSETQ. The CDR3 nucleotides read TGCGCCAGCAGCTTGGAAACAGGCCAAGAGACCCAGTACTTC. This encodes CASSLETGQETQYF.

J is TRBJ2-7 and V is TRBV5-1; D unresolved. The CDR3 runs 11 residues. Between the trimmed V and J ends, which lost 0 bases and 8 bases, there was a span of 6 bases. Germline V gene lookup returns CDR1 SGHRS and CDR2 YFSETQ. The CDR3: CASSLEGKQYF. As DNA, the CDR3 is TGCGCCAGCAGCTTGGAAGGGAAGCAGTACTTC.

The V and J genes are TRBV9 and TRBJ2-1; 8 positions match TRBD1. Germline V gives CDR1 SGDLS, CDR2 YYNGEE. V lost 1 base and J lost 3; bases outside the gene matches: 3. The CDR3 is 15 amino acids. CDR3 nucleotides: TGTGCCAGCAGCGTATTGGACAGGGACTACAATGAGCAGTTCTTC. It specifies CASSVLDRDYNEQFF.

CDR3 residues: CAWSVDRANYGYTF. The CDR3 DNA sequence: TGTGCCTGGAGTGTGGACAGAGCTAACTATGGCTACACCTTC. The chain carries TRBV30 and TRBJ1-2; possibly TRBD1 for D (6 bases). Germline CDR1 and CDR2: GTSNPN and SVGIG (reference sequence). This CDR3 has 14 residues. The ends were cut back, 0 bases at V and 0 bases at J, with 8 bases in the middle.

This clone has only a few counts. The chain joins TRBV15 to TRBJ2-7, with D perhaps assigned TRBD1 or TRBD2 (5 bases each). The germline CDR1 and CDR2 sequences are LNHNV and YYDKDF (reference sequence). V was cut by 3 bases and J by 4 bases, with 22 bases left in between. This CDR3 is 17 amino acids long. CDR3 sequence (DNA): TGTGCCACCAGCAGGACCCTTCCAGGGACCGGAGAATACGAGCAGTACTTC. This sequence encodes CATSRTLPGTGEYEQYF.

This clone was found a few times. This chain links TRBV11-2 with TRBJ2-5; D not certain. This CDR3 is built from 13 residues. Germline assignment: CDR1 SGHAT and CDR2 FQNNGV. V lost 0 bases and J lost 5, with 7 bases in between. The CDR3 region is CASSLDAFETQYF. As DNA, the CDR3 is TGTGCCAGCAGCTTAGATGCCTTTGAGACCCAGTACTTC.